The TCR beta chain under discussion was sequenced for a study of blood T cell repertoires in COVID-19. CDR1 and CDR2 (germline): LGHDT, YNNKEL (reference sequence). CDR3 size: 13 residues. V was pared by 0 bases and J by 7 bases, with 9 bases between. The assay was immunoSEQ multiplex PCR, and TCRdb's table has in-frame clones only and misses some. This repertoire shows more than 120,000 clones, more than 75% found once; its top ten account for about two fifths. The sample taken for sequencing was peripheral blood. This sequence was found in a man between 45 and 60 years old who had recovered from COVID-19. The V call is TRBV3-1 (or the pseudogene TRBV3-2), the J call TRBJ1-1; D remains ambiguous. CDR3 sequence: CASSQDLSREAFF. The CDR3 nucleotides read TGTGCCAGCAGCCAAGATCTATCCCGTGAAGCTTTCTTT.